What follows are 6 T cell receptor beta chains derived from one specimen sequenced in a study of blood T cell repertoires in COVID-19 (TCRdb year 2020). The library was obtained by the immunoSEQ multiplex PCR assay. TCRdb limited this immuneACCESS table to in-frame rearrangements with V and J called. A share of clones is missing; checked studies link under half to unresolved V genes, and the rest is unexplained. In this sample the table shows nearly 110,000 clones, 75% to 95% of which occur a single time. The ten largest account for around 1.3% of the sample. Input material: peripheral blood. The receptors derive from a woman in her twenties or thirties with acute or convalescent COVID-19.

V gene TRBV3-1 (or the pseudogene TRBV3-2) combines with J gene TRBJ1-1, with a possible D match to TRBD1 (5 bases). Germline CDR1 is LGHDT and CDR2 is YNNKEL (reference sequence). This CDR3 has 12 amino acids. The V end lost 11 bases, the J end lost 5 bases, and 15 bases lay between the germline ends. DNA for the CDR3: TGTGCCGCGGGGGGTGATTGGACTGAAGCTTTCTTT. Translating it yields CAAGGDWTEAFF.

The chain carries TRBV25-1 and TRBJ1-2, with 8 bases aligning to TRBD1. CDR1 and CDR2 from the germline V gene are MGHDK and SYGVNS. Trimming cost V 5 bases and J 4 bases; bases outside gene matches: 3. The CDR3 is 13 residues long. DNA of the CDR3: TGTGCCAGCAGTCAGGGGGCGGGCTATGGCTACACCTTC. Translated: CASSQGAGYGYTF.

This chain connects TRBV19 to TRBJ1-2; D is perhaps TRBD1 (5 bases). The CDR3 runs 13 residues. CDR1 and CDR2 from the germline V gene are LNHDA and SQIVND (reference sequence). With 8 bases removed from V and 6 bases from J, the gap between germline ends came to 16 bases. The CDR3 spells CASLGLLVDGYTF. The CDR3, as DNA: TGTGCCAGTTTGGGACTCTTAGTCGATGGCTACACCTTC.

The chain has TRBV3-1 (or the pseudogene TRBV3-2) and TRBJ1-5; D unresolved. This CDR3 region has 11 residues. The V end was cut by 7 bases, the J end by 7 bases, with 8 bases between. From germline, CDR1 is LGHDT and CDR2 YNNKEL (reference sequence). CDR3 nucleotides: TGTGCCAGCACCCCCCGGCAGCCCCAGCATTTT. Protein sequence: CASTPRQPQHF.

The chain is built from TRBV3-1 (or the pseudogene TRBV3-2) and TRBJ2-1; TRBD1 agrees at 9 bases. CDR3 length: 16 residues. The ends lost 4 bases at V and 4 bases at J; junction bases unmatched: 8. Germline CDR1 and CDR2: LGHDT and YNNKEL (reference sequence). This chain's CDR3 is CASSLGTGRGYNEQFF. CDR3 sequence (DNA): TGTGCCAGCAGCCTCGGGACAGGGAGGGGGTACAATGAGCAGTTCTTC.

The table lists this clone with a few counts. The genes are TRBV19 and TRBJ1-5; D call uncertain. The V gene lost 5 bases and the J gene lost 6 bases, with 11 bases spanning the gap. CDR1 and CDR2 (germline): LNHDA, SQIVND (reference sequence). This CDR3 comprises 13 residues. The CDR3 region has the DNA TGTGCCAGTAGTTCGTCGGGGTTTCAGCCCCAGCATTTT. Its protein is CASSSSGFQPQHF.